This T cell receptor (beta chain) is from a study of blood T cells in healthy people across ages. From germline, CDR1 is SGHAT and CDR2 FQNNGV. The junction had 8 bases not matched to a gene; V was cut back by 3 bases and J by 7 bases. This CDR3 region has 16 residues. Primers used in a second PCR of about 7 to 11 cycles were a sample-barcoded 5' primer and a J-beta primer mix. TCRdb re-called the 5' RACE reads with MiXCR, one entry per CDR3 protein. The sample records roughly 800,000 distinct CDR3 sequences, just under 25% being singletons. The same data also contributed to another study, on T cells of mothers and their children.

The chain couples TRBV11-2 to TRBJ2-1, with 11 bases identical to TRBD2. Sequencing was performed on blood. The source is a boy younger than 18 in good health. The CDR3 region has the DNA TGTGCCAGCAGCTTCTTTAGCGGGGGGGTGCGGAATGAGCAGTTCTTC. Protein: CASSFFSGGVRNEQFF.